This entry lists 14 T cell receptor beta chains sequenced from one sample in a study of CD8+ T cells in alopecia areata. cDNA serving as the sequencing template came from extracted, reverse transcribed RNA. Generated by immunoSEQ multiplex PCR, the TCRdb table keeps only in-frame clones and is missing some. The repertoire has around 200,000 clones, roughly three fifths of them found once; the top ten carry about 0.65%. The treatment was: oral pan-JAK inhibitor, 5-10 mg twice daily. Sequenced material: CD4+ T cells sorted from blood, taken at week 4, from a patient treated with tofacitinib. The receptor source for this set is a human donor with alopecia areata.

J is TRBJ2-1 and V is TRBV5-4; a possible D gene is TRBD2 (5 bases). This CDR3 has 18 amino acids. Germline-derived CDR1 and CDR2 are SGHNT and YYREEE (reference sequence). Deletions cut 1 base from V and 0 bases from J, with 17 bases between. This CDR3 reads CASSLSWRRASSYNEQFF. CDR3 nucleotides: TGTGCCAGCAGCTTGAGTTGGAGGCGGGCCAGCTCCTACAATGAGCAGTTCTTC. The complete variable domain, with remaining parts taken from reference TRBV5-4 and TRBJ2-1, reads ETGVTQSPTHLIKTRGQQVTLRCSSQSGHNTVSWYQQALGQGPQFIFQYYREEENGRGNFPPRFSGLQFPNYSSELNVNALELDDSALYLCASSLSWRRASSYNEQFFGPGTRLTVL.

The rearrangement links TRBV15 to TRBJ2-5; D remains unclear. With 0 bases removed from V and 1 base from J, the gap between germline ends came to 3 bases. CDR3 length equals 13 residues. The germline CDR1 and CDR2 sequences are LNHNV and YYDKDF (reference sequence). The CDR3 here is CATSRDGQETQYF. The CDR3 coding sequence is TGTGCCACCAGCAGAGATGGCCAAGAGACCCAGTACTTC.

This chain connects TRBV15 to TRBJ2-7; TRBD1 aligns across 7 bases. The CDR3 loop spans 15 amino acids. With 3 bases clipped from V and 3 bases from J, the junction kept 8 bases outside the gene matches. The germline CDR1 and CDR2 sequences are LNHNV and YYDKDF (reference sequence). CDR3 bases: TGTGCCACCAGCAGGCCCGGGACAGAGAACTACGAGCAGTACTTC. Residues: CATSRPGTENYEQYF.

For the CDR3, the DNA is TGTGCCAGCTCACCCCCTCGAGGGGATGAGCAGTTCTTC. Translating gives CASSPPRGDEQFF. The rearrangement links TRBV18 to TRBJ2-1; D could derive from TRBD1 or TRBD2 (5 bases each). V lost 3 bases to trimming and J lost 8 bases, with 11 bases between them. The CDR3 sequence is 13 residues long. Looked up from germline, CDR1 is KGHSH and CDR2 is LQKENI.

This clone was seen a single time. The CDR3 loop reads CASSVGGFSNQPQHF. CDR3 bases: TGTGCCAGCAGCGTAGGGGGGTTTAGCAATCAGCCCCAGCATTTT. V and J are TRBV9 and TRBJ1-5, with a tentative D call TRBD1 (5 bases). Trimming removed 0 bases at V and 0 bases at J, with 7 bases between. The germline V gene has CDR1 SGDLS and CDR2 YYNGEE. The CDR3 is made up of 15 amino acids.

This clone was detected once. The chain is built from TRBV7-2 and TRBJ1-5; the match to TRBD1 covers 8 bases. The CDR3 is 15 residues long. V lost 5 bases, J lost 4 bases, and 7 bases stayed unmatched. Germline V CDR1 and CDR2: SGHTA, FQGNSA. The CDR3 here is CASSQWTGQNQPQHF. DNA for the CDR3: TGTGCCAGCAGCCAATGGACAGGGCAAAATCAGCCCCAGCATTTT.

The chain joins TRBV30 to TRBJ2-1; no firm D call. V was pared by 0 bases and J by 2 bases, with 5 bases between. Germline lookup yields CDR1 GTSNPN and CDR2 SVGIG (reference sequence). This CDR3 contains 13 residues. The CDR3 DNA reads TGTGCCTGGAGTGTAAGGGCCTACAATGAGCAGTTCTTC. Protein product: CAWSVRAYNEQFF.

The chain carries TRBV5-1 and TRBJ2-3; 8 positions agree with TRBD2. The CDR3 sequence is 15 residues long. Germline lookup yields CDR1 SGHRS and CDR2 YFSETQ. Unmatched junction bases numbered 3, after V lost 0 bases and J lost 3 bases. The CDR3 coding sequence is TGCGCCAGCAGCTTGGTGGCTAGCGGGACAGATACGCAGTATTTT. Residues: CASSLVASGTDTQYF.

The chain uses TRBV12-5 and TRBJ1-2; 8 positions match TRBD1. Trimming at V came to 6 bases and at J to 4 bases, leaving 7 bases not matched to a gene. The V gene's germline CDR1 is LGHNT and CDR2 FRNRAP. The CDR3 spans 14 residues. CDR3 nucleotides: TGTGCTAGTGGGACCGGGACAGGAGTCTATGGCTACACCTTC. Protein: CASGTGTGVYGYTF.

For the CDR3, the DNA is TGTGCCAGCAGTTTTGGGGGGAAACCCACAGATACGCAGTATTTT. As protein: CASSFGGKPTDTQYF. This rearrangement joins TRBV28 to TRBJ2-3; perhaps TRBD2 as D (6 bases). CDR3 length: 15 amino acids. V lost 3 bases, J lost 2 bases, and 12 bases lay in between. The germline CDR1 and CDR2 sequences are MDHEN and SYDVKM.

V gene TRBV30 combines with J gene TRBJ2-2, with TRBD1 as a possible D gene (5 bases). The CDR3 is made up of 15 amino acids. Germline lookup yields CDR1 GTSNPN and CDR2 SVGIG (reference sequence). Trimming removed 0 bases at V and 6 bases at J, with 14 bases between. The CDR3 protein is CAWSVSLQVPGELFF. In DNA, the CDR3 is TGTGCCTGGAGTGTATCCTTACAGGTTCCCGGGGAGCTGTTTTTT.

The genes are TRBV29-1 and TRBJ1-1, with a weak D call TRBD1 (5 bases). CDR3 length: 12 residues. The germline CDR1 and CDR2 sequences are SQVTM and ANQGSEA. Trimming shortened V by 1 base and J by 9 bases, and 12 bases separated the two germline ends. CDR3 region: CSVEAGRIKAFF. The CDR3 DNA follows: TGCAGCGTTGAAGCAGGGCGGATAAAAGCTTTCTTT.

In DNA, the CDR3 is TGTGCCACCAGCAGAGGTGTCCAGGGAGGGGGAACAGATACGCAGTATTTT. The encoded protein is CATSRGVQGGGTDTQYF. The chain is built from TRBV15 and TRBJ2-3; D perhaps matches TRBD2 (7 bases). V lost 1 base, J lost 3 bases, and 17 bases lay in between. Germline CDR1 LNHNV, CDR2 YYDKDF (reference sequence). This CDR3 has 17 amino acids.

In its sample, this clone was seen a few times. The chain couples TRBV10-3 to TRBJ1-5; D remains ambiguous. This CDR3 has 13 residues. V dropped 8 bases and J dropped 2 bases, with 10 bases sitting between them. Germline V gene sequence: CDR1 ENHRY, CDR2 SYGVKD. The CDR3 bases are TGTGCCATCTCGATGGGCGGCAATCAGCCCCAGCATTTT. Translated, it gives CAISMGGNQPQHF.